This T cell receptor beta chain was sequenced during a study of T cells after yellow fever vaccination. Study-level information: For low cell numbers, libraries were made with SMART-Seq v4 Ultra Low Input. Broader study findings: Most clones from primary vaccination resurfaced after the booster (around 95% CD4, around 89% CD8). The study noted that FACS-sorted repertoires could contain abundant clonotypes contaminating from the bulk population.

By 5'RACE template switching, TCR cDNA was produced, with a universal primer site and UMIs added in the process. TCRdb recomputed calls from the 5' RACE reads with MiXCR, one row per CDR3 protein. This sample has 170,000 or so distinct CDR3 sequences, with around 9.3% found just once. V was clipped by 6 bases and J by 7 bases, with 8 bases between them. The germline V gene has CDR1 MDHEN and CDR2 SYDVKM. CDR3 length: 11 amino acids. In regard to this clonotype: The antigen is not known.

The V call is TRBV28, the J call TRBJ2-3; D call uncertain. This receptor was identified in a young man who received the YFV17D yellow fever vaccine. The specimen comprised CD8+ T cells sorted from PBMCs, sampled 45 days after the yellow fever booster vaccination. CDR3 amino acids: CASSPSNTQYF. The CDR3 region has the DNA TGTGCCAGCAGCCCCAGTAATACGCAGTATTTT.